One and the same sample provided the 25 T cell receptor beta chains below, sequenced in a study of blood T cells in healthy people across ages. A second PCR of about 6 to 12 cycles used a sample-barcoded 5' primer and a J-beta primer mix. TCRdb independently ran MiXCR on the 5' RACE reads; one entry per CDR3 protein. The data show about 640,000 distinct CDR3 sequences, around three fifths seen once. Input material: blood. These TCRs come from a man aged 60-69 years in good health.

The gene calls are TRBV28 and TRBJ2-3; D unclear. Germline V gene data show CDR1 as MDHEN and CDR2 as SYDVKM. Trimming cost V 7 bases and J 8 bases, with 13 bases left between them. The CDR3 runs 12 residues. CDR3 sequence reads: CASTAAESTQYF. The CDR3 DNA reads as TGTGCCAGCACTGCTGCGGAAAGTACGCAGTATTTT.

This clonotype was picked up a small number of times. This chain joins TRBV5-1 and TRBJ1-6, with 9 bases fitting TRBD1. The CDR3 covers 16 residues. The V segment lost 4 bases and the J segment 3 bases; nucleotides outside the gene matches: 5. The V gene's germline CDR1 is SGHRS and CDR2 YFSETQ. CDR3 loop: CASSAMTGGYNSPLHF. As DNA, the CDR3 is TGCGCCAGCAGCGCTATGACAGGGGGCTATAATTCACCCCTCCACTTT.

This clonotype was detected only once. V usage is TRBV27 and J usage is TRBJ1-2; D uncertain. Trimming shortened V by 0 bases and J by 4 bases, and 9 bases separated the two germline ends. The CDR3 spans 14 residues. Germline V gives CDR1 MNHEY, CDR2 SMNVEV (reference sequence). The CDR3 here is CASSLSNEIYGYTF. The CDR3 DNA is TGTGCCAGCAGTTTATCGAACGAAATCTATGGCTACACCTTC.

This clonotype was seen just once. The chain has TRBV2 and TRBJ2-5; D may correspond to TRBD1 or TRBD2 (5 bases each). Looked up from germline, CDR1 is SNHLY and CDR2 is FYNNEI. This CDR3 is 14 amino acids long. The V gene lost 9 bases and the J gene lost 1 base, with 15 bases spanning the gap. The CDR3 protein is CARQAGASQETQYF. CDR3 DNA: TGTGCCAGACAAGCCGGGGCTAGCCAAGAGACCCAGTACTTC.

The chain joins TRBV2 to TRBJ2-7; 11 bases map to TRBD2. Near its end, the DNA agrees better with TRBJ2-5, so the J call may be wrong. CDR1 SNHLY and CDR2 FYNNEI come from the germline V gene. The CDR3 runs to 15 residues. The CDR3 bases are TGTGCCAGCAGTGGAGCTAGCGGGGGGCGAGAGACCCAGTACTTC. Amino acid sequence: CASSGASGGRETQYF.

This clonotype was detected only a few times. This rearrangement joins TRBV6-5 to TRBJ2-4; 10 positions agree with TRBD2. The tail of the sequence fits TRBJ2-7 better, so the J call may be wrong. Germline lookup yields CDR1 MNHEY and CDR2 SVGAGI. This CDR3 contains 16 residues. In DNA, the CDR3 is TGTGCCAGCAGCAGCGGGGGGGCCTCCGTCGTCTACGAGCAGTACTTC. As protein: CASSSGGASVVYEQYF.

The CDR3 DNA reads as TGTGCCAGCAGCGTGGAGGGACAGGCATACAATGAGCAGTTCTTC. Translation gives CASSVEGQAYNEQFF. The chain carries TRBV9 and TRBJ2-1, with 8 positions matching TRBD1. This CDR3 comprises 15 residues. V shed 2 bases and J 4 bases; nucleotides not matched to a gene: 5. Germline V gene sequence: CDR1 SGDLS, CDR2 YYNGEE.

This rearrangement joins TRBV29-1 to TRBJ2-1, with D perhaps TRBD1 (7 bases). The germline V gene has CDR1 SQVTM and CDR2 ANQGSEA. Trimming took off 4 bases at V and 5 bases at J, with 15 bases between the two ends. The CDR3 is 14 residues long. This chain's CDR3 is CSVGRTRGDNEQFF. Here the CDR3 DNA reads TGCAGCGTTGGACGCACCAGGGGGGACAATGAGCAGTTCTTC.

The CDR3 reads CSARVGANEKLFF. CDR3 sequence (DNA): TGCAGTGCTAGAGTGGGGGCTAATGAAAAACTGTTTTTT. The V call is TRBV20-1, the J call TRBJ1-4; perhaps TRBD1 as D (5 bases). With 1 base removed from V and 3 bases from J, the gap between germline ends came to 6 bases. Germline V lookup: CDR1 DFQATT, CDR2 SNEGSKA (reference sequence). There are 13 residues in the CDR3.

The gene calls are TRBV7-2 and TRBJ2-1; perhaps TRBD1 as D (6 bases). CDR3 length: 15 amino acids. V was trimmed by 6 bases and J by 5 bases, leaving 17 bases between them. Germline-derived CDR1 and CDR2 are SGHTA and FQGNSA. Here the CDR3 DNA reads TGTGCCAGCAGTAACAGGGACCTGTACGACAATGAGCAGTTCTTC. Amino acids: CASSNRDLYDNEQFF.

This rearrangement joins TRBV5-1 to TRBJ2-5, with D unclear. The CDR3 sequence is 12 residues long. Deletions cut 4 bases from V and 9 bases from J, with 13 bases between. Germline-derived CDR1 and CDR2 are SGHRS and YFSETQ. The CDR3 nucleotides are TGCGCCAGCAGCCCCGCGCTGGCGCCCCAGTACTTC. Translated: CASSPALAPQYF.

Only a few counts were recorded for this clonotype. The chain uses TRBV3-1 and TRBJ2-3; D remains ambiguous. This CDR3 spans 19 amino acids. The V end was cut by 1 base, the J end by 0 bases, with 20 bases between. Germline loops: CDR1 LGHDT, CDR2 YNNKEL (reference sequence). In DNA, the CDR3 is TGTGCCAGCAGCCAAGGATATTTGGAGTATAGCCGAAGCACAGATACGCAGTATTTT. Residues: CASSQGYLEYSRSTDTQYF.

The rearrangement joins TRBV20-1 to TRBJ1-2, with TRBD1 matching 10 bases. The germline CDR1 and CDR2 sequences are DFQATT and SNEGSKA (reference sequence). This CDR3 comprises 13 residues. The V segment lost 7 bases and the J segment 7 bases; nucleotides outside the gene matches: 9. The CDR3 reads CSVTTGTGVGYTF. CDR3 nucleotides: TGCAGTGTCACCACCGGGACAGGGGTTGGCTACACCTTC.

V gene TRBV6-2 or TRBV6-3 combines with J gene TRBJ2-2; perhaps D is TRBD1 or TRBD2 (7 bases each). CDR3 length: 13 residues. V shed 5 bases and J shed 7 bases, with 11 bases lying between them. The germline gives CDR1 MNHEY, CDR2 SVGEGT. The CDR3: CASSQGGHGELFF. The CDR3 DNA is TGTGCCAGCAGTCAGGGGGGGCACGGGGAGCTGTTTTTT.

The chain uses TRBV9 and TRBJ2-1; 9 positions agree with TRBD2. Germline CDR1 and CDR2: SGDLS and YYNGEE. Losses at the gene ends were 3 bases for V and 3 bases for J; bases not matched to a gene: 7. The CDR3 runs to 16 residues. CDR3 loop: CASSASGRGGYNEQFF. The CDR3 DNA is TGTGCCAGCAGCGCCTCTGGGCGGGGGGGCTACAATGAGCAGTTCTTC.

This sequence joins TRBV3-1 and TRBJ2-1; D is uncertain. The germline V gene encodes CDR1 LGHDT and CDR2 YNNKEL (reference sequence). V was trimmed by 0 bases and J by 5 bases, leaving 11 bases between them. The CDR3 consists of 15 residues. Here the CDR3 reads CASSQDSSRHNEQFF. CDR3 coding DNA: TGTGCCAGCAGCCAAGATAGTTCCAGGCACAATGAGCAGTTCTTC.

The V gene is TRBV5-1, the J gene TRBJ2-3; the D gene is possibly TRBD2 (6 bases). Germline CDR1 is SGHRS and CDR2 is YFSETQ. This CDR3 has 14 residues. V gave up 4 bases and J gave up 0 bases, with 9 bases separating them. The DNA for the CDR3 is TGCGCCAGCAGCGTAGGGACTAGCACAGATACGCAGTATTTT. It encodes CASSVGTSTDTQYF.

The V gene is TRBV29-1, the J gene TRBJ2-1, with 7 bases fitting TRBD2. Losses at the gene ends were 6 bases for V and 1 base for J; bases not matched to a gene: 9. Germline V gene data show CDR1 as SQVTM and CDR2 as ANQGSEA. This CDR3 has 15 amino acids. Written as DNA, the CDR3 is TGCAGCGTGGGTCTGACTAGCCCTTCCTACAATGAGCAGTTCTTC. The encoded protein is CSVGLTSPSYNEQFF.

This clonotype turned up a few times. The chain links TRBV29-1 to TRBJ2-1; D is uncertain. Germline V lookup: CDR1 SQVTM, CDR2 ANQGSEA. This CDR3 is built from 14 residues. V gave up 2 bases and J gave up 1 base, with 9 bases separating them. The CDR3 reads CSVEPQGSYNEQFF. CDR3 coding DNA: TGCAGCGTTGAACCCCAAGGGTCCTACAATGAGCAGTTCTTC.

This clonotype was found a few times. CDR3 coding DNA: TGTGCCAGCAGCCCTACCACGACTAGCGGGGAGACCCAGTACTTC. This encodes CASSPTTTSGETQYF. The chain combines TRBV7-9 with TRBJ2-5; TRBD2 aligns across 10 bases. The CDR3 spans 15 residues. Germline V gene lookup returns CDR1 SEHNR and CDR2 FQNEAQ (reference sequence). The ends lost 5 bases at V and 5 bases at J; junction bases unmatched: 8.

This clonotype was seen a handful of times. The chain carries TRBV12-3 or TRBV12-4 and TRBJ1-2; D uncertain. The CDR3 contains 14 residues. Trimming cost V 1 base and J 6 bases, with 12 bases left between them. CDR3 region: CASSLGPLADGYTF. Here the CDR3 DNA reads TGTGCCAGCAGTTTAGGCCCGCTGGCGGATGGCTACACCTTC.

The chain has TRBV10-3 and TRBJ1-4; possibly TRBD1 for D (5 bases). The germline V gene has CDR1 ENHRY and CDR2 SYGVKD. Trimming shortened V by 0 bases and J by 5 bases, and 13 bases separated the two germline ends. The CDR3 length is 16 residues. The CDR3 region is CAISESLGTGNEKLFF. The DNA for the CDR3 is TGTGCCATCAGTGAGTCCTTAGGGACGGGGAATGAAAAACTGTTTTTT.

The chain is built from TRBV28 and TRBJ2-7, with D perhaps matching TRBD2 (5 bases). This CDR3 is built from 15 residues. The ends were cut back, 4 bases at V and 1 base at J, with 14 bases in the middle. Germline CDR1 and CDR2: MDHEN and SYDVKM. CDR3 region: CASSSLSTGSYEQYF. DNA of the CDR3: TGTGCCAGCAGTTCACTTTCAACGGGGTCCTACGAGCAGTACTTC.

V gene TRBV6-2 or TRBV6-3 combines with J gene TRBJ2-7; D is unclear. The germline V gene encodes CDR1 MNHEY and CDR2 SVGEGT. This CDR3 contains 15 residues. V was clipped by 0 bases and J by 2 bases, with 11 bases between them. The CDR3 here is CASSYSGGPTYEQYF. The CDR3 bases are TGTGCCAGCAGTTACTCTGGCGGACCCACCTACGAGCAGTACTTC.

This clonotype was detected a few times. The chain joins TRBV29-1 to TRBJ2-1; no definite D call. From germline, CDR1 is SQVTM and CDR2 ANQGSEA. This CDR3 is built from 12 residues. V was pared by 3 bases and J by 3 bases, with 6 bases between. CDR3 residues: CSVETGYNEQFF. The CDR3 DNA is TGCAGCGTTGAGACGGGCTACAATGAGCAGTTCTTC.